This TCR beta chain was captured by sequencing in a study of T cell responses to AZD1222 COVID-19 vaccine (dated by TCRdb to the early 2020s). Context from the whole study: Because spike-specific TCR depth and breadth did not differ between the two schedules, AZD1222 recipients who got a second dose at roughly 4 weeks were pooled with those who got a second dose at roughly 12 weeks. Enrollment into the trials was organized by age into subgroups of 18-55, 56-69 and 70-plus years, and those subgroups contained roughly 150, 30 and 60 TCR-sequenced participants, respectively. TCR sequencing was performed for 230 to 250 trial participants, of whom roughly 200 were given two doses of AZD1222 and around 26 were given two doses of MenACWY control vaccine. Results the study describes overall, beyond this receptor: Reportedly, almost half of the unique spike-specific TCRs recognized epitopes lying outside the regions that are mutated in the B.1.351 and B.1.1.7 variants. Because no day 14 peak-response samples were available, repertoires were characterized only after the peak T cell response. In the small 56-69-year group, the increase in depth fell short of significance, most likely because of low power. A significant rise in spike-specific TCR breadth and depth was observed after two AZD1222 doses relative to day 0 and relative to MenACWY recipients. CD4 TCRs associated with the vaccine covered the entire spike protein, and the dominant responses were in regions 160-218 and 743-854. Conclusions about previously exposed vaccinees were limited because only six or seven AZD1222 recipients were SARS-CoV-2 seropositive at baseline. Participants were mostly white British and included more females than males, and it was suggested by the authors that clonal diversity may have been underestimated.

The time point label corresponds to: baseline before first vaccination. Vaccinee samples were obtained from the UK trials COV001 and COV002, which included a single-blind randomized controlled phase 2/3 trial of AZD1222 (ChAdOx1 nCoV-19) in healthy adults. Trial participant PBMC samples were collected at day 0 and day 28 after the second dose for TCRbeta chain sequencing. The CDR3 regions of human TCRbeta chains were analyzed by immunosequencing. The study's own analysis went as follows. TCRs in the repertoires were matched against a reference library of SARS-CoV-2-specific TCRs that had been generated with the MIRA antigen-specificity platform. Breadth was defined as the fraction of unique TCRs that were SARS-CoV-2-associated, and depth was defined as the fraction of total T cells that were SARS-CoV-2-associated. Using the MIRA data, every spike-specific TCR was mapped to the spike region that the TCR reacted to and assigned to either a CD4 or a CD8 class. Log10-transformed breadth and depth values were compared by one-way ANOVA with Sidak's multiple comparisons tests. This is the immuneACCESS table as TCRdb keeps it, with only in-frame sequences that have V and J called. A part of the clones is gone; compared with another copy, unresolved V genes explain less than half, and the rest is unexplained. V and J calls and clone size are copied from that table; D and trimming were computed from the DNA. This sample comprises 95,000 to 150,000 clones, around 92% of them detected only once. Of the sample, 14% is held by the ten largest clones.

About this clone: The target of this receptor is not known. Per-nucleotide qualities are absent, and no much larger clonotype sits a single base away.

V drops 10 bases and J drops 0 bases, leaving 17 bases in between. The germline V gene (reference sequence) specifies SGHNT as CDR1 and YYREEE as CDR2. Inclusive of the bounding cysteine and phenylalanine, the CDR3 is 14 residues long. Only the CDR3 part of the read is kept: 42 bases, read in frame from the first base. The clonotype comes from an adult in good health. This receptor chain uses TRBV5-4 and TRBJ2-7, and possibly TRBD2, on 5 matching bases. The sequenced sample was peripheral blood, obtained on day 0 of AZD1222 vaccination. The DNA reads as follows: TGTGCCCAATCGTATCGGGGAAGCTCCTACGAGCAGTACTTC. This codes for CAQSYRGSSYEQYF.